This paragraph reports one T cell receptor beta chain. The antigen is undetermined. These data originate in a study of cytomegalovirus exposure and HLA in healthy donors. Study-wide points: Common viral pathogens seemed, in a later analysis, to connect with several of the most significant clusters.

Each donor's status was that of a healthy bone marrow donor. Germline V gene sequence: CDR1 MNHEY, CDR2 SVGAGI. Unmatched junction bases numbered 14, after V lost 5 bases and J lost 7 bases. The CDR3 extends over 15 amino acids. The PCR had 60 Vbeta and 13 Jbeta primers. Only in-frame clones appear in the TCRdb table, and some are missing; sequencing was by immunoSEQ multiplex PCR. Of roughly 140,000 clones in the sample, about three fifths were seen once. This chain links TRBV6-5 with TRBJ2-7; 7 nucleotides line up with TRBD2. This receptor was obtained from a woman in her sixties or seventies in good health and CMV-seropositive. What was sequenced was PBMCs. The CDR3 spells CASSTVGGGFTEQYF. The CDR3 DNA follows: TGTGCCAGCAGTACGGTGGGGGGGGGATTTACGGAGCAGTACTTC.